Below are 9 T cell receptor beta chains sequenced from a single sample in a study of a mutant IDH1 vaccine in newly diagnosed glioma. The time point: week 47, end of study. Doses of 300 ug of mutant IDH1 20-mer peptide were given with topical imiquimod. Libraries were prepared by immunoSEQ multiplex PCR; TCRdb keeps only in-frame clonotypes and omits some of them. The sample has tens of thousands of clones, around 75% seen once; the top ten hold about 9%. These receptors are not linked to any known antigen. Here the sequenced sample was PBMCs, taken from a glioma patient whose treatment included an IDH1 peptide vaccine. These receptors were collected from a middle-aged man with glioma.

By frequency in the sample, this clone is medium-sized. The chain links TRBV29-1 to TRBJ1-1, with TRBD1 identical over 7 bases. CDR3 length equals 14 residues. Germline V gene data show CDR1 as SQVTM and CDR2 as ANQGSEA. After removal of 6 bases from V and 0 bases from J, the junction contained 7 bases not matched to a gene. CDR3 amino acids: CSVRGGQLNTEAFF. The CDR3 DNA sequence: TGCAGCGTCAGGGGGGGACAGCTGAACACTGAAGCTTTCTTT.

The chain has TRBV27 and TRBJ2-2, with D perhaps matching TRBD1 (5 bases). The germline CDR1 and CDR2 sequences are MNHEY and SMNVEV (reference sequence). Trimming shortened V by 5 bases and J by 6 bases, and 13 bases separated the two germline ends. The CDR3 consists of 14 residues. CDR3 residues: CASSRLTVPGELFF. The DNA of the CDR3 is TGTGCCAGCAGTAGACTGACAGTGCCCGGGGAGCTGTTTTTT.

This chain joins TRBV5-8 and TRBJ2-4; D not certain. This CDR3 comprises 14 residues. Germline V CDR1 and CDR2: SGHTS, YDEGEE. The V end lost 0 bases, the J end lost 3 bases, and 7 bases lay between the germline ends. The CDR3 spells CASSLEQDKNIQYF. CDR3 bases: TGTGCCAGCAGCTTGGAACAAGACAAAAACATTCAGTACTTC.

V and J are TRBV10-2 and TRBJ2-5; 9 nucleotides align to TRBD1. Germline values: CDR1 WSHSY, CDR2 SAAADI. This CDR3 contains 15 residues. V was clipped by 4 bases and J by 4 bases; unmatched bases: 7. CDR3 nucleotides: TGCGCCAGCAGTGTCGGGACAGGGTCTGTAGAGACCCAGTACTTC. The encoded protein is CASSVGTGSVETQYF.

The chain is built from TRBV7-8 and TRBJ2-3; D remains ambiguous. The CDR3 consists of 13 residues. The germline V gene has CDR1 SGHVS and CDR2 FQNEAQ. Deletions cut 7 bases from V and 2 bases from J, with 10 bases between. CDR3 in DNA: TGTGCCAGCACTCGTCAGAACACAGATACGCAGTATTTT. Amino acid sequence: CASTRQNTDTQYF.

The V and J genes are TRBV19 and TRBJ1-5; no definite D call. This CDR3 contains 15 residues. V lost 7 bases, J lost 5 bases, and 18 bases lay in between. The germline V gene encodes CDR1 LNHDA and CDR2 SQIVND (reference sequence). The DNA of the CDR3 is TGTGCCAGTACTTTTACGGCCGGTTATTATCAGCCCCAGCATTTT. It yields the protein CASTFTAGYYQPQHF.

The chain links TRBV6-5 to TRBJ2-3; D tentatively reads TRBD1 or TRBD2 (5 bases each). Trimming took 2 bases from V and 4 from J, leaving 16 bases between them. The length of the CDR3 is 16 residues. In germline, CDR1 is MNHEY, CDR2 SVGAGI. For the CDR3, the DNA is TGTGCCAGCAGTTACCGTGGCGGACTGGGGCCAGATACGCAGTATTTT. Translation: CASSYRGGLGPDTQYF.

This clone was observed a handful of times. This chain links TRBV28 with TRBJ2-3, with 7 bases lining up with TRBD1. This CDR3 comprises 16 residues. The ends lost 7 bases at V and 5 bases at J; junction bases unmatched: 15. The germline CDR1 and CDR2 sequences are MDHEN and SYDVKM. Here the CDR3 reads CASTPTTGAVRDTQYF. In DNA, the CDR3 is TGTGCCAGCACCCCAACCACAGGGGCGGTCCGAGATACGCAGTATTTT.

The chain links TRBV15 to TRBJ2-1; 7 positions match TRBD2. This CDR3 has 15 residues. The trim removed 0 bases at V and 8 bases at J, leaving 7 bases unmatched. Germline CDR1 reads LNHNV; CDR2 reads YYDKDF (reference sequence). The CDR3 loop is CATSRDQRGIYEQFF. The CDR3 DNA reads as TGTGCCACCAGCAGAGATCAGCGGGGTATATATGAGCAGTTCTTC.